This T cell receptor beta chain was captured in a study of blood T cell repertoires in COVID-19. The CDR3 consists of 15 residues. Per the germline V gene, CDR1 is SGHDT and CDR2 is YYEEEE. The V segment lost 4 bases and the J segment 4 bases; nucleotides outside the gene matches: 8. In the study's own analysis: Estimated nucleated cell counts came from reference gene primer amplification. Here immunoSEQ multiplex PCR was the method, and the copy in TCRdb shows in-frame clones only, minus some. D and trimming come from the DNA, and the V and J calls and clone size come from that table. The sample carries roughly 340,000 clones, over 75% recorded once.

Source material: PBMCs or T cells enriched from blood (not recorded which). The TCR sequence derives from a man aged 40-55 years in a cohort exposed to, infected with or recovered from COVID-19 (not recorded which). The chain combines TRBV5-6 with TRBJ1-5, with 7 nucleotides matching TRBD1. CDR3 sequence: CASSIGQAANQPQHF. The CDR3 nucleotides are TGTGCCAGCAGCATCGGACAGGCTGCGAATCAGCCCCAGCATTTT.